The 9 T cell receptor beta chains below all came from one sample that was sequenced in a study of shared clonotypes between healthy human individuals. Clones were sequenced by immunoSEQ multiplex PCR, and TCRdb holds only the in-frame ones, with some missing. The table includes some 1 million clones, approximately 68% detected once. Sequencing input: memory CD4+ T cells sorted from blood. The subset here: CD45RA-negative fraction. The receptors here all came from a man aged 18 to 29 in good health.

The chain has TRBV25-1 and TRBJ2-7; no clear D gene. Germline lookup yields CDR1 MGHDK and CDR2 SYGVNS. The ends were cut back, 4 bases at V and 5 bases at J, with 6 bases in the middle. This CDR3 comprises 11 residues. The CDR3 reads CASSGPHEQYF. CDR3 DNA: TGTGCCAGCAGTGGTCCTCACGAGCAGTACTTC.

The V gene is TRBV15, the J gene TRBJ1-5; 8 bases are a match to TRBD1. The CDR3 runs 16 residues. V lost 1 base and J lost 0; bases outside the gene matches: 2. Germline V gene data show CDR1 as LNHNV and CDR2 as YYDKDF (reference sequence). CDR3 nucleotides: TGTGCCACCAGCAGAGGGACAGGGATTAGCAATCAGCCCCAGCATTTT. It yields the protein CATSRGTGISNQPQHF.

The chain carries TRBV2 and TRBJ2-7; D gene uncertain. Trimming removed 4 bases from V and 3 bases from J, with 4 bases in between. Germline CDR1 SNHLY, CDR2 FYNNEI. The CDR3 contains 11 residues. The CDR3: CASSADYEQYF. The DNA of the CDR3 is TGTGCCAGCAGTGCAGACTACGAGCAGTACTTC.

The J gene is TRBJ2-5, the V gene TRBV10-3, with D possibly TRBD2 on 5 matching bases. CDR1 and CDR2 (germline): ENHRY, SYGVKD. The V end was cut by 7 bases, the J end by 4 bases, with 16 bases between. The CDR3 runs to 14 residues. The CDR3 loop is CAINQAESGETQYF. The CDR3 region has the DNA TGTGCCATCAACCAAGCGGAGAGTGGAGAGACCCAGTACTTC.

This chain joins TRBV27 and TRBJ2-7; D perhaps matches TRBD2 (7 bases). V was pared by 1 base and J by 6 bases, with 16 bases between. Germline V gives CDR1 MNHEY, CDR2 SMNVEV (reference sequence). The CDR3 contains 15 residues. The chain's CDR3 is CASSLWVLGGREQYF. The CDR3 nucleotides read TGTGCCAGCAGTTTATGGGTTTTGGGGGGGCGCGAGCAGTACTTC.

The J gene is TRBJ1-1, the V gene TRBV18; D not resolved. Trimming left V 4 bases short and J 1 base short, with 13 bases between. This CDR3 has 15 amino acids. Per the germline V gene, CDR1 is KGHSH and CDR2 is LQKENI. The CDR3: CASSQLDRWNTEAFF. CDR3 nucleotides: TGTGCCAGCTCACAACTGGACCGGTGGAACACTGAAGCTTTCTTT. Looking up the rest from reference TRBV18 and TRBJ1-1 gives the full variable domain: NAGVMQNPRHLVRRRGQEARLRCSPMKGHSHVYWYRQLPEEGLKFMVYLQKENIIDESGMPKERFSAEFPKEGPSILRIQQVVRGDSAAYFCASSQLDRWNTEAFFGQGTRLTVV.

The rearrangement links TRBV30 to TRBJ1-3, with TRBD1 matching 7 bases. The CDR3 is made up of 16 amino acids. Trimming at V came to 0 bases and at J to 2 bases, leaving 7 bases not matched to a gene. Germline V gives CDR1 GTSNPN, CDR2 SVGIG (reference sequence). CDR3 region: CAWSVSRGAAGNTIYF. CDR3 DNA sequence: TGTGCCTGGAGTGTAAGCAGGGGGGCAGCTGGAAACACCATATATTTT.

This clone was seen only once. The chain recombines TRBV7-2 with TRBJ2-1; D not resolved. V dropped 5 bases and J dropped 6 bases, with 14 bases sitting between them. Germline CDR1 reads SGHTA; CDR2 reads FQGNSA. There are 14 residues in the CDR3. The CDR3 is CASSNLAASNEQFF. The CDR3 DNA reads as TGTGCCAGCAGCAATTTAGCCGCATCCAATGAGCAGTTCTTC.

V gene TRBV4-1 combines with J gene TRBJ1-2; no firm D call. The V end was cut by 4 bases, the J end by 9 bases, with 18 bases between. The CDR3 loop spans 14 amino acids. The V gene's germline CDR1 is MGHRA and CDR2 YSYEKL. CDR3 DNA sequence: TGCGCCAGCAGCCCCACCGGGAGAAAACTAAGCTACACCTTC. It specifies CASSPTGRKLSYTF.